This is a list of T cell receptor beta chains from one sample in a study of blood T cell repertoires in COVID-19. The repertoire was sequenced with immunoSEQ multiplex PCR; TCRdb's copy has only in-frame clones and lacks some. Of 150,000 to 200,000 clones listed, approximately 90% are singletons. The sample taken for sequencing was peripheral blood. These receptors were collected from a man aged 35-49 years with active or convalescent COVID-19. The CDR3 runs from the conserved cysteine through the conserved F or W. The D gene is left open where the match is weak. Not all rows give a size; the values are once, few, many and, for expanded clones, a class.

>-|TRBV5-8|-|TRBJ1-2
CASRYHSPATGHLLYGYTF
TGTGCCAGCAGATACCACTCCCCGGCGACAGGACATCTTCTCTATGGCTACACCTTC
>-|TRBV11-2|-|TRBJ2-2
CASSLLEGHTGELFF
TGTGCCAGCAGCTTACTGGAGGGACACACCGGGGAGCTGTTTTTT
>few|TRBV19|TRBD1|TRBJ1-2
CASSGGQGAFNYGYTF
TGTGCCAGTAGTGGGGGACAGGGGGCATTTAACTATGGCTACACCTTC
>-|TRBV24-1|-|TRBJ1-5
CATSDLSRHQRGNQPQHF
TGTGCCACCAGTGATTTGTCGAGGCACCAGCGGGGCAATCAGCCCCAGCATTTT
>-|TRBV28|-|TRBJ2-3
CASNHRDTQYF
TGTGCCAGCAACCACAGGGATACGCAGTATTTT
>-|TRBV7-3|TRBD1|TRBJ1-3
CASSLAGGTSGNTIYF
TGTGCCAGCAGCTTGGCAGGGGGGACCTCTGGAAACACCATATATTTT
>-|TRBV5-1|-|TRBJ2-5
CASSLGNRDSIQETQYF
TGCGCCAGCAGCTTGGGGAACCGTGACAGCATACAAGAGACCCAGTACTTC
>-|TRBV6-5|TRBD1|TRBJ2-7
CASTRDRTYEQYF
TGTGCCAGCACTCGGGACAGAACCTACGAGCAGTACTTC
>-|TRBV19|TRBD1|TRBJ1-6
CASSLQGSLDSPLHF
TGTGCCAGTAGTCTACAGGGGAGTCTTGATTCACCCCTCCACTTT
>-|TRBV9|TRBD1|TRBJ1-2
CASSPLDRQGANGYTF
TGTGCCAGCAGCCCGCTCGATCGGCAGGGGGCTAATGGCTACACCTTC
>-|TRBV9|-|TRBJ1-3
CASSVASSGNTIYF
TGTGCCAGCAGCGTAGCCAGCTCTGGAAACACCATATATTTT
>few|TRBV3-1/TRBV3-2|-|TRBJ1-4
CASSQTTERREKLFF
TGTGCCAGCAGCCAGACCACGGAGCGGAGAGAAAAACTGTTTTTT
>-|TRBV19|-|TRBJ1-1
CASRRGWYEVDTEAFF
TGTGCCAGTAGGCGGGGGTGGTACGAGGTGGACACTGAAGCTTTCTTT
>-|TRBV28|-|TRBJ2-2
CASSLPAGELFF
TGTGCCAGCAGTTTACCGGCCGGGGAGCTGTTTTTT
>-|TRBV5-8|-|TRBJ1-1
CASTQTGMNTEAFF
TGTGCCAGCACCCAGACTGGTATGAACACTGAAGCTTTCTTT
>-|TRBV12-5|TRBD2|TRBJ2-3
CASGWELAVGTDTQYF
TGTGCTAGTGGTTGGGAACTAGCGGTCGGCACAGATACGCAGTATTTT
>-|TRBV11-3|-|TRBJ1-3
CASSLDSGSSFGNTIYF
TGTGCCAGCAGCTTAGATTCAGGGTCAAGCTTCGGAAACACCATATATTTT
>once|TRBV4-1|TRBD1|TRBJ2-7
CASSHDRGSHEQYF
TGCGCCAGCAGCCACGACAGGGGATCCCACGAGCAGTACTTC
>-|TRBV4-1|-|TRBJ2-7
CASSQDEGFPYEQYF
TGCGCCAGCAGCCAAGATGAGGGTTTTCCCTACGAGCAGTACTTC
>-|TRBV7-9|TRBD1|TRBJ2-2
CASSLDRGLNTGELFF
TGTGCCAGCAGTCTGGACAGGGGGCTAAACACCGGGGAGCTGTTTTTT
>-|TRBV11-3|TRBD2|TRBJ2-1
CASSRLAGGRRQQFF
TGTGCCAGCAGCAGACTAGCGGGGGGGCGGCGGCAGCAGTTCTTC
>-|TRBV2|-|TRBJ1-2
CASVGGARTNYGYTF
TGTGCCAGCGTAGGAGGGGCCAGAACCAACTATGGCTACACCTTC
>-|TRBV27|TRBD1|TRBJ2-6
CASSLLQGVLPGANVLTF
TGTGCCAGCAGTCTACTACAGGGGGTCCTACCTGGGGCCAACGTCCTGACTTTC
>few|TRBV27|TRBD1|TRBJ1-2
CASSFLPPQGAANYGYTF
TGTGCCAGCAGTTTCCTCCCACCACAGGGGGCAGCTAACTATGGCTACACCTTC
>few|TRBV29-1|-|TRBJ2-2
CSVGDTGELFF
TGCAGCGTTGGAGACACCGGGGAGCTGTTTTTT
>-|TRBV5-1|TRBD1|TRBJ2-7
CASSWRDRGREDEQYF
TGCGCCAGCAGCTGGCGGGACAGGGGGCGCGAGGACGAGCAGTACTTC
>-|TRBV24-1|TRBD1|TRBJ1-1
CATRRAGGGGEAFF
TGTGCCACCAGGCGGGCAGGGGGCGGAGGAGAAGCTTTCTTT
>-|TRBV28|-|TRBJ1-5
CASTGRAGTDQPQHF
TGTGCCAGCACAGGAAGGGCGGGGACTGATCAGCCCCAGCATTTT
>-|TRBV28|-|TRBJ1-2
CASSLGGLEDGYTF
TGTGCCAGCAGTCTCGGGGGTTTGGAGGATGGCTACACCTTC
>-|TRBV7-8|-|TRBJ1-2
CASSLGQGYGYTF
TGTGCCAGCAGCTTAGGGCAGGGCTATGGCTACACCTTC
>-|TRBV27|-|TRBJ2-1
CASRARGTYNEQFF
TGTGCCAGCAGGGCCAGGGGAACCTACAATGAGCAGTTCTTC
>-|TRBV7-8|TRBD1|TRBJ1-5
CASSRETGSGQPQHF
TGTGCCAGCAGCCGAGAGACAGGGTCAGGACAGCCCCAGCATTTT
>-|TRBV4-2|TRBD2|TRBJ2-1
CASSHRGGSSYNEQFF
TGTGCCAGCAGCCACCGGGGGGGGAGCTCCTACAATGAGCAGTTCTTC
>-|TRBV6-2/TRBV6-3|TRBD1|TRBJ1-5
CASSPGTGGAFQPQHF
TGTGCCAGCAGTCCCGGGACAGGGGGCGCCTTTCAGCCCCAGCATTTT
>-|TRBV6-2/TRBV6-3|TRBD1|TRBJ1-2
CASSWTGVEGYGYTF
TGTGCCAGCAGCTGGACAGGGGTCGAGGGCTATGGCTACACCTTC
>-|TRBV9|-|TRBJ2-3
CASSVGRREPDTQYF
TGTGCCAGCAGCGTAGGCAGGCGGGAACCAGATACGCAGTATTTT
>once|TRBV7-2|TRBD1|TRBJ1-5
CASSVIGQGYGQPQHF
TGTGCCAGCAGCGTCATAGGACAGGGGTACGGGCAGCCCCAGCATTTT
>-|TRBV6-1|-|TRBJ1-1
CASSEATNKAFF
TGTGCCAGCAGTGAAGCGACAAATAAAGCTTTCTTT
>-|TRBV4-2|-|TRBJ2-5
CASSYSIQETQYF
TGTGCCAGCAGCTATAGCATCCAAGAGACCCAGTACTTC
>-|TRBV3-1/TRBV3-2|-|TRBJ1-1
CASSPRSGTEAFF
TGTGCCAGCAGCCCGAGATCGGGGACTGAAGCTTTCTTT
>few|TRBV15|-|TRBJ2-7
CATSQGQSYEQYF
TGTGCCACCTCGCAGGGGCAATCCTACGAGCAGTACTTC
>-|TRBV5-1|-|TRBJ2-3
CASSPAGLNTQYF
TGCGCCAGCAGCCCAGCGGGCCTGAATACGCAGTATTTT
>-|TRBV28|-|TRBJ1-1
CASSTRGGMGTEAFF
TGTGCCAGCAGTACCCGGGGGGGGATGGGCACTGAAGCTTTCTTT
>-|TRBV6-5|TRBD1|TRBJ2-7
CASSIDRGLEQYF
TGTGCCAGCAGTATTGACAGGGGCTTGGAGCAGTACTTC
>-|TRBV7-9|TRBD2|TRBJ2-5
CASSSLAGGPETQYF
TGTGCCAGCAGTAGCCTAGCGGGAGGGCCGGAGACCCAGTACTTC
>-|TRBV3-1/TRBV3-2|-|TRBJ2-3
CASSQADTQYF
TGTGCCAGCAGCCAAGCGGATACGCAGTATTTT
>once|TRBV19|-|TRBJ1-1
CASSLREAGRTEAFF
TGTGCCAGTAGTCTAAGGGAGGCAGGGAGGACTGAAGCTTTCTTT
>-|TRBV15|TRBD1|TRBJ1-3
CATSRDRVSGNTIYF
TGTGCCACCAGCCGAGACAGGGTTTCTGGAAACACCATATATTTT
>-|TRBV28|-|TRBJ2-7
CASSLLTGLPYEQYF
TGTGCCAGCAGTTTATTGACAGGCTTGCCCTACGAGCAGTACTTC
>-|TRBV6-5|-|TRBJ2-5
CASSILGPQETQYF
TGTGCCAGCAGTATCCTGGGGCCCCAAGAGACCCAGTACTTC
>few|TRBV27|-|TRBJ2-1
CASGLGTFYNEQFF
TGTGCCAGCGGCCTCGGGACATTTTACAATGAGCAGTTCTTC
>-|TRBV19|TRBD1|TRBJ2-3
CASRDRGTSTDTQYF
TGTGCCAGTAGAGACAGGGGCACTAGCACAGATACGCAGTATTTT
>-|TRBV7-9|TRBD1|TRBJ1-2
CASSLSTGVVGYTF
TGTGCCAGCAGTCTTTCGACAGGGGTCGTTGGCTACACCTTC
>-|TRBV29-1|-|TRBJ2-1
CSVHRGNEQFF
TGCAGCGTCCACCGGGGCAATGAGCAGTTCTTC
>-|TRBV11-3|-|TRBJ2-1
CASSLESGSNEQFF
TGTGCCAGCAGCTTAGAGAGTGGTTCCAATGAGCAGTTCTTC